A selection of T cell receptor beta chains follows, all from one sample in a study of blood T cell repertoires in COVID-19. Clones were read by immunoSEQ multiplex PCR, and TCRdb kept only the in-frame ones, dropping some. The sample contains under 85,000 clones, roughly 90% of which appear only once. The sequencing input was peripheral blood. These receptors came from a man aged 65-85 years with acute or convalescent COVID-19. The CDR3 runs from the conserved cysteine through the conserved F or W. The D gene is left open where the match is weak. Clone size is given for some rows only: seen once, a few or many times, or a class if the clone is expanded.

TRBV7-2,TRBJ2-7,.,14,TRBD2,CASSSQGTSGSAYF,TGTGCCAGCAGCTCGCAGGGGACTAGCGGGAGCGCGTACTTC
TRBV6-6,TRBJ1-3,.,15,.,CASSYDGHSGNTIYF,TGTGCCAGCAGTTACGACGGACACTCTGGAAACACCATATATTTT
TRBV12-3/TRBV12-4,TRBJ1-2,.,13,.,CASRKDSPYGYTF,TGTGCCAGCAGGAAAGACAGCCCCTATGGCTACACCTTC
TRBV18,TRBJ2-5,once,14,.,CASSPGQPRETQYF,TGTGCCAGCTCACCAGGACAGCCGAGGGAGACCCAGTACTTC
TRBV6-1,TRBJ1-5,.,14,TRBD1,CASRPTGGNQPQHF,TGTGCCAGCAGGCCAACAGGGGGCAATCAGCCCCAGCATTTT
TRBV29-1,TRBJ2-3,.,17,TRBD2,CSGGGLAGQSRTDTQYF,TGCAGCGGGGGGGGACTAGCGGGACAAAGCCGCACAGATACGCAGTATTTT
TRBV27,TRBJ2-7,.,15,TRBD1,CASSWGTGTTYEQYF,TGTGCCAGCAGTTGGGGGACAGGGACCACCTACGAGCAGTACTTC
TRBV7-9,TRBJ2-2,.,14,.,CASSLGRNTGELFF,TGTGCCAGCAGCTTAGGCAGAAACACCGGGGAGCTGTTTTTT
TRBV5-1,TRBJ2-2,.,18,TRBD2,CASSLLAGSTEGIGELFF,TGCGCCAGCAGCTTACTAGCGGGCTCTACGGAGGGCATCGGGGAGCTGTTTTTT
TRBV5-6,TRBJ2-1,.,12,.,CASSPDNNEQFF,TGTGCCAGCAGCCCTGACAACAATGAGCAGTTCTTC
TRBV5-1,TRBJ2-7,.,14,TRBD1,CASSRDRSSYEQYF,TGCGCCAGCAGCAGGGACAGGAGCTCCTACGAGCAGTACTTC
TRBV11-1,TRBJ2-2,.,16,TRBD1,CASSLNPGGNTGELFF,TGTGCCAGCAGCTTAAATCCAGGGGGCAACACCGGGGAGCTGTTTTTT
TRBV7-2,TRBJ1-1,.,14,.,CASSPRLSNTEAFF,TGTGCCAGCAGCCCCAGGCTATCGAACACTGAAGCTTTCTTT
TRBV6-5,TRBJ1-1,.,14,TRBD1,CASSLGQMNTEAFF,TGTGCCAGCAGCCTGGGACAGATGAACACTGAAGCTTTCTTT
TRBV7-9,TRBJ1-3,once,11,.,CASSMRNTIYF,TGTGCCAGCAGCATGAGGAACACCATATATTTT
TRBV7-2,TRBJ2-5,.,13,.,CASSPLAQETQYF,TGTGCCAGCAGCCCTCTGGCCCAAGAGACCCAGTACTTC
TRBV21-1,TRBJ2-7,.,20,.,CASSKRSGTSGRKPADEQYF,TGTGCCAGCAGCAAACGGAGCGGGACTAGCGGGAGGAAACCAGCCGACGAGCAGTACTTC
TRBV5-6,TRBJ1-5,.,14,.,CASSLWGTNQPQHF,TGTGCCAGCAGCTTGTGGGGGACTAATCAGCCCCAGCATTTT
TRBV19,TRBJ1-5,once,14,.,CASISGYSNQPQHF,TGTGCCAGTATAAGCGGGTATAGCAATCAGCCCCAGCATTTT
TRBV5-5,TRBJ1-4,.,15,.,CASSVSGAANEKLFF,TGTGCCAGCAGCGTCTCAGGGGCGGCTAATGAAAAACTGTTTTTT
TRBV11-3,TRBJ2-1,.,13,.,CASSTGEGYEQFF,TGTGCCAGCAGCACCGGCGAGGGTTATGAGCAGTTCTTC
TRBV19,TRBJ2-7,.,12,.,CASSNRNHEQYF,TGTGCCAGTAGTAACAGGAACCACGAGCAGTACTTC
TRBV7-2,TRBJ2-3,.,14,.,CASSSDSNTDTQYF,TGTGCCAGCAGCTCGGACAGCAACACAGATACGCAGTATTTT
TRBV7-2,TRBJ1-1,.,12,TRBD1,CASSIGQGRAFF,TGTGCCAGCAGCATTGGACAGGGGAGAGCTTTCTTT
TRBV5-1,TRBJ1-1,.,14,TRBD1,CASSLGQGWTEAFF,TGCGCCAGCAGCCTCGGACAGGGTTGGACTGAAGCTTTCTTT
TRBV27,TRBJ1-5,.,14,.,CASSLRQTNQPQHF,TGTGCCAGCAGCCTAAGACAGACTAATCAGCCCCAGCATTTT
TRBV2,TRBJ2-3,few,16,TRBD2,CASSTWTSGTTDTQYF,TGTGCCAGCAGTACCTGGACTAGCGGGACCACAGATACGCAGTATTTT
TRBV2,TRBJ1-5,.,15,.,CASSLTDGKGQPQHF,TGTGCCAGCAGTTTAACGGACGGGAAGGGTCAGCCCCAGCATTTT
TRBV10-3,TRBJ2-1,.,14,TRBD1,CAIRTGGPGREQFF,TGTGCCATCAGAACAGGGGGCCCTGGTCGGGAGCAGTTCTTC
TRBV3-1/TRBV3-2,TRBJ1-5,.,13,.,CASSQRSNQPQHF,TGTGCCAGCAGCCAGCGTAGCAATCAGCCCCAGCATTTT
TRBV28,TRBJ1-4,.,16,.,CASSLPGRGTNEKLFF,TGTGCCAGCAGTTTACCCGGGCGGGGTACTAATGAAAAACTGTTTTTT
TRBV30,TRBJ1-6,.,12,.,CAWSLTDSPLHF,TGTGCCTGGAGTTTAACAGATTCACCCCTCCACTTT
TRBV28,TRBJ1-1,.,14,.,CASSFGGSNTEAFF,TGTGCCAGCAGTTTCGGGGGGTCGAACACTGAAGCTTTCTTT
TRBV19,TRBJ2-2,.,17,.,CASRGFDASIQSGELFF,TGTGCCAGTAGGGGATTCGATGCTAGCATTCAGTCCGGGGAGCTGTTTTTT
TRBV28,TRBJ2-4,.,17,TRBD2,CASSPNGGRGSKNIQYF,TGTGCCAGCAGTCCAAACGGTGGGAGGGGATCCAAAAACATTCAGTACTTC
TRBV7-2,TRBJ2-2,.,18,TRBD2,CASSFDRTSGRVTGELFF,TGTGCCAGCAGCTTCGACCGGACTAGCGGGAGAGTCACCGGGGAGCTGTTTTTT
TRBV3-1/TRBV3-2,TRBJ1-2,.,15,TRBD1,CASSYITGGLSGYTF,TGTGCCAGCAGCTACATCACAGGGGGATTGTCTGGCTACACCTTC
TRBV5-1,TRBJ1-4,.,16,TRBD1,CASSPFTGTGDEKLFF,TGCGCCAGCAGCCCGTTTACCGGGACAGGGGATGAAAAACTGTTTTTT
TRBV28,TRBJ1-6,.,14,.,CASSPGTPNSPLHF,TGTGCCAGCAGTCCCGGGACACCTAATTCACCCCTCCACTTT
TRBV28,TRBJ2-7,few,15,.,CASSTIGARVDEQYF,TGTGCCAGCAGTACGATAGGGGCCCGGGTCGACGAGCAGTACTTC
TRBV27,TRBJ2-7,few,15,TRBD1,CASRLGQGPIYEQYF,TGTGCCAGCAGACTCGGACAGGGCCCTATCTACGAGCAGTACTTC
TRBV4-1,TRBJ2-1,.,16,TRBD2,CASSPPGGRARNEQFF,TGCGCCAGCAGCCCCCCCGGCGGGAGGGCCAGGAATGAGCAGTTCTTC
TRBV2,TRBJ1-6,.,14,.,CASREWTYNSPLHF,TGTGCCAGCAGAGAATGGACTTATAATTCACCCCTCCACTTT
TRBV28,TRBJ2-7,.,14,TRBD2,CASKIRLAANEQYF,TGTGCCAGCAAAATCCGTCTAGCGGCCAACGAGCAGTACTTC
TRBV2,TRBJ1-2,.,14,TRBD1,CASSPAGQEGRYTF,TGTGCCAGCAGTCCCGCGGGACAGGAAGGACGGTACACCTTC
TRBV7-3,TRBJ2-1,few,14,TRBD1,CASSPGTGSHEQFF,TGTGCCAGCAGCCCCGGGACAGGGAGCCATGAGCAGTTCTTC